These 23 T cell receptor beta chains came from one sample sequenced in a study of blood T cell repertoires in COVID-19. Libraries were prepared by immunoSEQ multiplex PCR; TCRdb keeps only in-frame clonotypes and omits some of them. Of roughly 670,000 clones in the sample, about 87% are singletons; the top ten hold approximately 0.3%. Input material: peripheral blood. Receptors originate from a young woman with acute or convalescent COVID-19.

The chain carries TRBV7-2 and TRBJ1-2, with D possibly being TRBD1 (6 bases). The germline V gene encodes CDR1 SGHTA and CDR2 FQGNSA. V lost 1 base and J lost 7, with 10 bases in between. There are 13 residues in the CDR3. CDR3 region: CASSLVRTVGYTF. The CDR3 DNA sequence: TGTGCCAGCAGCTTAGTTCGGACAGTTGGCTACACCTTC.

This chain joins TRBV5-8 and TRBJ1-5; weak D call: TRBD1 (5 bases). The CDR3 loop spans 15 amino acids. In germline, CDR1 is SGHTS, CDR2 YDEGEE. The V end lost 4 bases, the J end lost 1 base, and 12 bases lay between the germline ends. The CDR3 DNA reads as TGTGCCAGCAGCCCGGAGGGACCGAGCAATCAGCCCCAGCATTTT. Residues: CASSPEGPSNQPQHF.

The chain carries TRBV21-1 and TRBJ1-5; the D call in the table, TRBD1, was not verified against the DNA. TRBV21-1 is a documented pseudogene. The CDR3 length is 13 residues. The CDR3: CASNIVRGQPQHF. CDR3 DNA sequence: TGTGCCAGCAACATCGTCAGGGGCCAGCCCCAGCATTTT.

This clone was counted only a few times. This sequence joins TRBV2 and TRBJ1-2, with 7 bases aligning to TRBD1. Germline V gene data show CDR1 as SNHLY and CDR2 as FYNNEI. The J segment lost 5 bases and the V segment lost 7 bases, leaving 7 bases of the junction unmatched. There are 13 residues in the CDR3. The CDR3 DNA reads TGTGCCAGCATTCCCGACAGGGAATATGGCTACACCTTC. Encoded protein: CASIPDREYGYTF.

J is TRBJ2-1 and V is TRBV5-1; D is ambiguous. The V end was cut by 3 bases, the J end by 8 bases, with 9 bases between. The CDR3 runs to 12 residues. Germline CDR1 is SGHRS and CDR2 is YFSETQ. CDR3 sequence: CASSSGIDEQFF. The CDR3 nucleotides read TGCGCCAGCAGCTCAGGTATCGATGAGCAGTTCTTC.

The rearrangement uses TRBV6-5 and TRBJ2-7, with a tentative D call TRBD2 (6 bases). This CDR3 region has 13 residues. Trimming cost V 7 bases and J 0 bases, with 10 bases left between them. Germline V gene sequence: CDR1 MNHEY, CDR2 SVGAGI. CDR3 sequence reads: CASKEGPSYEQYF. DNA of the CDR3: TGTGCCAGCAAGGAGGGACCCTCCTACGAGCAGTACTTC.

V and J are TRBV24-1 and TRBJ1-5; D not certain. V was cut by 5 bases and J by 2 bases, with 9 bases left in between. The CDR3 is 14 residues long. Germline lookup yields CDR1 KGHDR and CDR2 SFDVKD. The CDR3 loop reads CATSAEGRNQPQHF. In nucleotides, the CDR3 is TGTGCCACCAGTGCTGAGGGCCGCAATCAGCCCCAGCATTTT.

CDR3 bases: TGCAGCGTTGATAGGACAGGGAGGGAAGCTTTCTTT. Translation gives CSVDRTGREAFF. The chain employs TRBV29-1 and TRBJ1-1; 8 bases match TRBD1. Losses at the gene ends were 3 bases for V and 8 bases for J; bases not matched to a gene: 5. Germline CDR1 and CDR2: SQVTM and ANQGSEA. The CDR3 is 12 residues long.

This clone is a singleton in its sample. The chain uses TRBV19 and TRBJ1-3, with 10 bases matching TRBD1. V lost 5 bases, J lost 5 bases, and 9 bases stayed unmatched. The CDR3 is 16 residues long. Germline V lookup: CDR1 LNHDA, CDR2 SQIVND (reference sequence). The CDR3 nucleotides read TGTGCCAGTAGTCCCAGCGGGGACAGGGGCAGAAACACCATATATTTT. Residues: CASSPSGDRGRNTIYF.

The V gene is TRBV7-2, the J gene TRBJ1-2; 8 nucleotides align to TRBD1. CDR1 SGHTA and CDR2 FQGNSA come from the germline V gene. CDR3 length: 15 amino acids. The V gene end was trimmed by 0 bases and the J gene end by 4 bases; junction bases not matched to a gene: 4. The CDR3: CASSLADRGGYGYTF. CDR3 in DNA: TGTGCCAGCAGCTTAGCCGACAGGGGTGGCTATGGCTACACCTTC.

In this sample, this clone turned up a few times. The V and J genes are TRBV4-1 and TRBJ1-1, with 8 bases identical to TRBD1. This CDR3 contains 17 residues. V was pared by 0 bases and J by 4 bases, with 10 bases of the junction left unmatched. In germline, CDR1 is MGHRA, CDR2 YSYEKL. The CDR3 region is CASSQDWSRGRSTEAFF. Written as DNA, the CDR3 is TGCGCCAGCAGCCAAGATTGGTCCAGGGGGCGAAGCACTGAAGCTTTCTTT.

The CDR3 spells CASSLGDRGNTIYF. The CDR3 nucleotides are TGTGCCAGCAGCTTAGGGGACAGGGGAAACACCATATATTTT. The chain links TRBV7-2 to TRBJ1-3, with TRBD1 identical over 8 bases. The germline gives CDR1 SGHTA, CDR2 FQGNSA. This CDR3 comprises 14 residues. Trimming removed 1 base from V and 4 bases from J; junction bases left unmatched: 0.

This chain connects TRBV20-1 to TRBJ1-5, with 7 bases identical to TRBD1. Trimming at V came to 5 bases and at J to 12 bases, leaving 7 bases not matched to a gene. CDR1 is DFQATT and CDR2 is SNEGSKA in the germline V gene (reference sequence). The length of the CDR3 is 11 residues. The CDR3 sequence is CSARSGQFQHF. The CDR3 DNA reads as TGCAGTGCTCGCTCGGGACAGTTCCAGCATTTT.

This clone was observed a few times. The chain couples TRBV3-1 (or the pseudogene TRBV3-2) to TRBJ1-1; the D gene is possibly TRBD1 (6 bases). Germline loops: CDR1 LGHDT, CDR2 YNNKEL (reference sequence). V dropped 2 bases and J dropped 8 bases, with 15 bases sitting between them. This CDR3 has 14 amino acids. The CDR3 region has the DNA TGTGCCAGCAGCCAACTACAGGGCCGTGGAGAAGCTTTCTTT. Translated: CASSQLQGRGEAFF.

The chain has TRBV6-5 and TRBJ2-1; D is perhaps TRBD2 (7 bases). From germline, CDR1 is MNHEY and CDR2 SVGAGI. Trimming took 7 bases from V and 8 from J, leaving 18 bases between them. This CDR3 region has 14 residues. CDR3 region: CASTGGGRGDEQFF. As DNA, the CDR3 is TGTGCCAGCACAGGCGGGGGCCGGGGGGATGAGCAGTTCTTC.

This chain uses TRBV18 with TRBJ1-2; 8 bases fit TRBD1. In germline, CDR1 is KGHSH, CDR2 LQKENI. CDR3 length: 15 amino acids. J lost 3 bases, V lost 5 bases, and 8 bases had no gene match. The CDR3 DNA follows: TGTGCCAGCTCAACTCAGGGGGCTTTGGACTATGGCTACACCTTC. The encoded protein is CASSTQGALDYGYTF.

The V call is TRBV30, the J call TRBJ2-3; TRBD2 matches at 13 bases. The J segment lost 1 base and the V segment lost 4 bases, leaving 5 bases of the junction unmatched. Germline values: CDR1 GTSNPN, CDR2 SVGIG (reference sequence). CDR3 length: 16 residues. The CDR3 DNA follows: TGTGCCTGGAACAAAGGACTAGCGGGGGGCACAGATACGCAGTATTTT. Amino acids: CAWNKGLAGGTDTQYF.

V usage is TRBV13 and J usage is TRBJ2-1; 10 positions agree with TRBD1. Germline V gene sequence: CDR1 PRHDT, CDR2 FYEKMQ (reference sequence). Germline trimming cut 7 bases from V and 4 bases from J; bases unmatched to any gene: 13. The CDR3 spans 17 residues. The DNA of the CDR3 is TGTGCCAGCAACCCTCGTAGGGACAGGGGATCGTACAATGAGCAGTTCTTC. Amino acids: CASNPRRDRGSYNEQFF. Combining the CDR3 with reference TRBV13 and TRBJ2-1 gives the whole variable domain AAGVIQSPRHLIKEKRETATLKCYPIPRHDTVYWYQQGPGQDPQFLISFYEKMQSDKGSIPDRFSAQQFSDYHSELNMSSLELGDSALYFCASNPRRDRGSYNEQFFGPGTRLTVL.

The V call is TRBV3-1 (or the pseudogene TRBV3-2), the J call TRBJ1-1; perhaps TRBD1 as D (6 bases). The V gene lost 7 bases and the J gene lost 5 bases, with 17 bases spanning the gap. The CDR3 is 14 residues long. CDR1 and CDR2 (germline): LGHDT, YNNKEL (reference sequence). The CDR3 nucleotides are TGTGCCAGCACCCCGAACGGGGGGCGAACTGAAGCTTTCTTT. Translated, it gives CASTPNGGRTEAFF.

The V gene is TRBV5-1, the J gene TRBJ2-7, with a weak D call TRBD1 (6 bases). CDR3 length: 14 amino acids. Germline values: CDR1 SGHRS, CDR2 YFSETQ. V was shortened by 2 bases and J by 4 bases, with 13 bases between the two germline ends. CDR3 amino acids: CASSLPADRYEQYF. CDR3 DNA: TGCGCCAGCAGCTTACCCGCGGACAGATACGAGCAGTACTTC.

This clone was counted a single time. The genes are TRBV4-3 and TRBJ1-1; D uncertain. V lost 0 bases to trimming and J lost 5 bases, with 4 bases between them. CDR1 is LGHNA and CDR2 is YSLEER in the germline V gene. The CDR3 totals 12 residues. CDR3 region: CASSQDRTEAFF. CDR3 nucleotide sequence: TGCGCCAGCAGCCAAGATCGTACTGAAGCTTTCTTT.

The CDR3 spells CATSGTGRSEKLFF. The CDR3 DNA reads as TGTGCCACCAGTGGGACAGGGCGGAGCGAAAAACTGTTTTTT. The rearrangement uses TRBV24-1 and TRBJ1-4, with 8 bases aligning to TRBD1. The CDR3 extends over 14 amino acids. CDR1 and CDR2 from the germline V gene are KGHDR and SFDVKD. Trimming took 5 bases from V and 8 from J; bases not matched to a gene: 6.

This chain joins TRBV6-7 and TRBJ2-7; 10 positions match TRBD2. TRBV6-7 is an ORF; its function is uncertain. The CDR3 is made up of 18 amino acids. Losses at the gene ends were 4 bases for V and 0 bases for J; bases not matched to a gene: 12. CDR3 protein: CASSSTASGGLSSYEQYF. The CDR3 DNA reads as TGTGCCAGCAGTTCCACAGCTAGCGGGGGTCTAAGCTCCTACGAGCAGTACTTC.